The clone carrying this T cell receptor (beta chain) was observed a few times. Its matching antigen is unknown. This entry is derived from a study of beta chain features in type 1 diabetes. Study as a whole: Patients did not differ from healthy donors in age, gender or cell yield.

Reverse transcription of all isolated RNA meant that expressed TCRB transcripts were sequenced. TCRdb keeps only in-frame clones here, not all; method: immunoSEQ multiplex PCR. The profile shows about 230,000 clones, approximately 16% of them singletons. Germline CDR1 reads SQVTM; CDR2 reads ANQGSEA. The CDR3 loop spans 12 amino acids. Trimming stripped 0 bases from V and 7 bases from J, with 9 bases between. General study points: Moderately but significantly shorter TCRB CDR3s were found in Type 1 diabetes patients in all four CD4+ subsets.

The chain has TRBV29-1 and TRBJ1-2; no definite D call. The receptor's source is a man aged 25-45 years with type 1 diabetes. The specimen sequenced was naive CD4+ T cells from blood. The DNA for the CDR3 is TGCAGCGTTGAAGATCCCCAGAGTGGCTACACCTTC. It yields the protein CSVEDPQSGYTF.